The 32 T cell receptor beta chains below come from one sample, sequenced in a study of T cell repertoires in cytomegalovirus infection. No antigen has been assigned to these receptors. Each CDR3 protein is one row after TCRdb ran MiXCR on the reads. Of about 570,000 distinct CDR3 sequences in the sample, under 45% were seen once. The sequencing here drew on cultured PBMCs, taken from culture after CMV antigen stimulation. The receptors come from a human donor in good health (CMV status not recorded). Some clones in this sample may be carry-over from other donors' samples.

The chain couples TRBV19 to TRBJ1-5, with 7 nucleotides matching TRBD1. Germline CDR1 reads LNHDA; CDR2 reads SQIVND (reference sequence). V was clipped by 6 bases and J by 7 bases; unmatched bases: 9. The CDR3 is 14 residues long. CDR3 protein: CASSDRAKIQPQHF. The CDR3 DNA reads TGTGCCAGTAGCGACAGGGCAAAGATCCAGCCCCAGCATTTT.

This clonotype was picked up a small number of times. The J gene is TRBJ1-2, the V gene TRBV5-4; 9 bases are shared with TRBD1. Germline-derived CDR1 and CDR2 are SGHNT and YYREEE (reference sequence). The J segment lost 4 bases and the V segment lost 4 bases, leaving 11 bases of the junction unmatched. The CDR3 runs 16 residues. CDR3: CASSAGPGQGSYGYTF. The DNA of the CDR3 is TGTGCCAGCAGCGCTGGCCCGGGACAGGGAAGCTATGGCTACACCTTC.

This chain uses TRBV7-9 with TRBJ2-3; 7 positions agree with TRBD2. Trimming removed 5 bases from V and 0 bases from J; junction bases left unmatched: 8. The CDR3 contains 16 residues. Germline loops: CDR1 SEHNR, CDR2 FQNEAQ (reference sequence). CDR3 sequence (DNA): TGTGCCAGCAGCCCACGCGGGAGTCGAAGCACAGATACGCAGTATTTT. Its protein is CASSPRGSRSTDTQYF.

The V gene is TRBV7-8, the J gene TRBJ1-1; D ambiguous. Germline CDR1 reads SGHVS; CDR2 reads FQNEAQ. The V and J ends lost 7 bases and 1 base respectively, with 13 bases between them. The CDR3 is made up of 14 amino acids. CDR3 loop: CASMKRGPNTEAFF. The CDR3 coding sequence is TGTGCCAGCATGAAACGGGGTCCGAACACTGAAGCTTTCTTT.

The chain is built from TRBV10-3 and TRBJ2-1; 7 nucleotides agree with TRBD2. Trimming took 0 bases from V and 9 from J; bases not matched to a gene: 2. The germline V gene encodes CDR1 ENHRY and CDR2 SYGVKD. The CDR3 has 13 residues. This CDR3 reads CAISESLAGEQFF. The CDR3 region has the DNA TGTGCCATCAGTGAGTCGTTAGCGGGTGAGCAGTTCTTC.

Of note for this clonotype: At one of its ends the junction is not consistent with the germline gene, which may arise from a read error. The chain combines TRBV6-1 with TRBJ2-5, with TRBD1 matching over 9 bases. The CDR3 is made up of 15 amino acids. The germline CDR1 and CDR2 sequences are MNHNS and SASEGT. In DNA, the CDR3 is TGTGCCAGCAGAGAAGGGACAGGGCTTACGGAGACCCAGTACTTC. Its translation is CASREGTGLTETQYF.

The sample holds a few counts of this clonotype. The V and J genes are TRBV7-8 and TRBJ2-5, with a weak D call TRBD1 (6 bases). Germline CDR1 reads SGHVS; CDR2 reads FQNEAQ. The CDR3 loop spans 16 amino acids. Trimming left V 5 bases short and J 2 bases short, with 18 bases between. The CDR3, as DNA: TGTGCCAGCAGCCAACAGGGCGGCAGACTGCAAGAGACCCAGTACTTC. Amino acids: CASSQQGGRLQETQYF.

V gene TRBV7-2 combines with J gene TRBJ2-2, with unresolved D. V lost 2 bases and J 4 bases, leaving 8 bases between the germline ends. The CDR3 runs to 14 residues. Germline V CDR1 and CDR2: SGHTA, FQGNSA. The CDR3 protein is CASSLIGPTGELFF. CDR3 bases: TGTGCCAGCAGCTTAATTGGGCCCACCGGGGAGCTGTTTTTT.

This rearrangement joins TRBV20-1 to TRBJ1-3; 7 positions agree with TRBD1. CDR3 length equals 13 residues. The V gene end was trimmed by 6 bases and the J gene end by 2 bases; junction bases not matched to a gene: 4. Germline V CDR1 and CDR2: DFQATT, SNEGSKA (reference sequence). CDR3 sequence reads: CSAKDRAGNTIYF. In DNA, the CDR3 is TGCAGTGCAAAAGACAGGGCTGGAAACACCATATATTTT.

This sequence joins TRBV28 and TRBJ1-5; 8 bases agree with TRBD1. V gave up 3 bases and J gave up 3 bases; unmatched junction bases: 7. CDR1 is MDHEN and CDR2 is SYDVKM in the germline V gene. CDR3 length: 16 amino acids. The DNA for the CDR3 is TGTGCCAGCAGTTTCGTACCAGGGGGCGTCAATCAGCCCCAGCATTTT. Its translation: CASSFVPGGVNQPQHF.

This clonotype was seen many times. This chain joins TRBV7-8 and TRBJ2-7; D is uncertain. Germline loops: CDR1 SGHVS, CDR2 FQNEAQ. The CDR3 loop spans 13 amino acids. V dropped 1 base and J dropped 5 bases, with 9 bases sitting between them. The DNA for the CDR3 is TGTGCCAGCAGCTTAGATCGGGCCGACGAGCAGTACTTC. This encodes CASSLDRADEQYF.

The DNA of the CDR3 is TGTGCCAGCAGCCCCCAGACAGGGACGAACACTGAAGCTTTCTTT. The encoded protein is CASSPQTGTNTEAFF. V usage is TRBV7-6 and J usage is TRBJ1-1, with TRBD1 matching 7 bases. Per the germline V gene, CDR1 is SGHVS and CDR2 is FNYEAQ. Germline trimming cut 5 bases from V and 1 base from J; bases unmatched to any gene: 7. The CDR3 runs to 15 residues.

The chain couples TRBV6-2 or TRBV6-3 to TRBJ2-1; a weak D match, TRBD2 (5 bases). This CDR3 is built from 15 residues. Germline V gene data show CDR1 as MNHEY and CDR2 as SVGEGT. V lost 2 bases and J lost 2, with 10 bases in between. The CDR3 loop reads CASSYGKRTYNEQFF. The CDR3 region has the DNA TGTGCCAGCAGTTACGGTAAGCGGACCTACAATGAGCAGTTCTTC.

This clonotype was picked up many times. This chain connects TRBV7-2 to TRBJ2-5; no clear D. V was cut by 1 base and J by 1 base, with 7 bases left in between. The CDR3 covers 14 residues. Per the germline V gene, CDR1 is SGHTA and CDR2 is FQGNSA. CDR3 nucleotide sequence: TGTGCCAGCAGCTTAGGGTTTACCCAAGAGACCCAGTACTTC. This codes for CASSLGFTQETQYF.

This clonotype has a count of ten or more. The V and J genes are TRBV7-2 and TRBJ1-5; 10 bases fit TRBD1. This CDR3 comprises 14 residues. The J segment lost 6 bases and the V segment lost 2 bases, leaving 1 base of the junction unmatched. Germline CDR1 reads SGHTA; CDR2 reads FQGNSA. CDR3 region: CASSLRDRGQPQHF. The CDR3 region has the DNA TGTGCCAGCAGCTTAAGGGACAGGGGTCAGCCCCAGCATTTT.

V is TRBV20-1 and J is TRBJ2-7; D remains unclear. Trimming took off 4 bases at V and 3 bases at J, with 10 bases between the two ends. The germline CDR1 and CDR2 sequences are DFQATT and SNEGSKA (reference sequence). The CDR3 consists of 12 residues. The DNA of the CDR3 is TGCAGTGCTAACCGGTTAGACTACGAGCAGTACTTC. Its translation: CSANRLDYEQYF.

The V call is TRBV11-2, the J call TRBJ2-7; TRBD2 agrees at 7 bases. This CDR3 is built from 13 residues. Trimming removed 5 bases from V and 4 bases from J; junction bases left unmatched: 5. Germline values: CDR1 SGHAT, CDR2 FQNNGV. CDR3 bases: TGTGCCAGCAGCCAAGAAGCGGGGTACGAGCAGTACTTC. Translated: CASSQEAGYEQYF.

About this clonotype itself: A much bigger clone sits one base away, suggesting this may be a read error. The chain joins TRBV7-2 to TRBJ2-3, with D perhaps given as TRBD1 or TRBD2 (6 bases each). The germline V gene has CDR1 SGHTA and CDR2 FQGNSA. This CDR3 has 13 residues. The CDR3 bases are TGTGCCAGCAGGTCGGGGGCAGGAGATACGCAGGATTTT. It is translated as CASRSGAGDTQDF.

This clonotype was seen a few times. J is TRBJ2-7 and V is TRBV6-1, with a possible D match to TRBD2 (6 bases). Germline CDR1 reads MNHNS; CDR2 reads SASEGT. This CDR3 contains 16 residues. V lost 3 bases and J lost 4, with 19 bases in between. The CDR3 DNA sequence: TGTGCCAGCAGTGACCCCCGGGACTTCGGTTTGTACGAGCAGTACTTC. Translation gives CASSDPRDFGLYEQYF.

The chain is built from TRBV5-6 and TRBJ1-2, with a tentative D call TRBD1 (5 bases). The CDR3 runs to 16 residues. Germline V gene sequence: CDR1 SGHDT, CDR2 YYEEEE. Trimming took off 4 bases at V and 4 bases at J, with 20 bases between the two ends. CDR3 bases: TGTGCCAGCAGCCCCCTACGTGACGGGGACCCCTATGGCTACACCTTC. Translating gives CASSPLRDGDPYGYTF.

The chain is built from TRBV4-2 and TRBJ1-2, with unresolved D. CDR3 length equals 17 residues. Germline V gene data show CDR1 as LGHNA and CDR2 as YNFKEQ. The ends were cut back, 0 bases at V and 5 bases at J, with 19 bases in the middle. The CDR3 nucleotides read TGTGCCAGCAGCCAAGATCCTAAGACGGGAATGGAATATGGCTACACCTTC. Amino acid sequence: CASSQDPKTGMEYGYTF.

The gene calls are TRBV27 and TRBJ2-3; the D is unclear. V gave up 5 bases and J gave up 3 bases, with 21 bases separating them. CDR1 MNHEY and CDR2 SMNVEV come from the germline V gene (reference sequence). The CDR3 runs 17 residues. The CDR3, as DNA: TGTGCCAGCAGTCCTGCCCTACTGGGGTTGGGGACAGATACGCAGTATTTT. Encoded protein: CASSPALLGLGTDTQYF.

The chain joins TRBV20-1 to TRBJ2-3, with 8 positions matching TRBD2. CDR1 and CDR2 (germline): DFQATT, SNEGSKA (reference sequence). V lost 0 bases, J lost 1 base, and 6 bases stayed unmatched. The CDR3 is made up of 16 amino acids. In nucleotides, the CDR3 is TGCAGTGCTAGAGATCCCAAGACTAGCGGCACAGATACGCAGTATTTT. It specifies CSARDPKTSGTDTQYF.

The chain recombines TRBV10-3 with TRBJ2-3; D perhaps matches TRBD2 (6 bases). CDR3 size: 16 residues. CDR1 and CDR2 (germline): ENHRY, SYGVKD. Trimming took off 1 base at V and 2 bases at J, with 13 bases between the two ends. In DNA form, the CDR3 reads TGTGCCATCAGTGAGTTTGTGGGACTCCTCACAGATACGCAGTATTTT. Residues: CAISEFVGLLTDTQYF.

This clonotype is a singleton in its sample. The chain joins TRBV6-1 to TRBJ2-3, with a possible D match to TRBD1 (5 bases). V gave up 3 bases and J gave up 2 bases, with 12 bases separating them. The CDR3 runs to 15 residues. The germline V gene has CDR1 MNHNS and CDR2 SASEGT. The CDR3 region has the DNA TGTGCCAGCAGTGATTGGGGCCGATACACAGATACGCAGTATTTT. Protein sequence: CASSDWGRYTDTQYF.

The table lists this clonotype with a few counts. The chain carries TRBV12-3 or TRBV12-4 and TRBJ1-6, with TRBD1 matching 9 bases. This CDR3 region has 14 residues. J was trimmed by 9 bases and V by 6 bases; bases with no gene match: 6. CDR3 residues: CASSAQGAGSPLHF. In DNA, the CDR3 is TGTGCCAGCAGCGCACAGGGGGCCGGTTCACCCCTCCACTTT.

On this clonotype: At one boundary the junction diverges from the germline segment, which might be a read error. J is TRBJ2-7 and V is TRBV5-3; 9 nucleotides agree with TRBD1. TRBV5-3 is annotated as an ORF whose role is uncertain. The CDR3 runs 15 residues. The CDR3 coding sequence is TGTGCCAGCAGCTTTTCCGGGACAGGGTTGTACGAGCAGTACTTC. As protein: CASSFSGTGLYEQYF.

The CDR3, as DNA: TGTGCCAGCAGCTTGGGCCGGACAGAAGATACGCAGTATTTT. Protein sequence: CASSLGRTEDTQYF. The chain has TRBV5-4 and TRBJ2-3, with a possible D match to TRBD1 (6 bases). Germline CDR1 is SGHNT and CDR2 is YYREEE (reference sequence). Trimming pared 0 bases from V and 5 bases from J, leaving 10 bases between. There are 14 residues in the CDR3. The full variable domain, rest sourced from reference TRBV5-4 and TRBJ2-3, is ETGVTQSPTHLIKTRGQQVTLRCSSQSGHNTVSWYQQALGQGPQFIFQYYREEENGRGNFPPRFSGLQFPNYSSELNVNALELDDSALYLCASSLGRTEDTQYFGPGTRLTVL.

This chain links TRBV4-3 with TRBJ2-1; unclear D gene. The CDR3 consists of 14 residues. Trimming shortened V by 5 bases and J by 0 bases, and 8 bases separated the two germline ends. Per germline, CDR1 LGHNA and CDR2 YSLEER. This chain's CDR3 is CASSRSLSYNEQFF. As DNA, the CDR3 is TGCGCCAGCAGCAGGTCCCTCTCCTACAATGAGCAGTTCTTC.

The chain couples TRBV24-1 to TRBJ2-1; 11 bases fit TRBD1. CDR1 and CDR2 (germline): KGHDR, SFDVKD. V dropped 6 bases and J dropped 5; count of bases not matched to a gene: 8. The CDR3 is 16 amino acids. The CDR3 nucleotides read TGTGCCACCAGTAATCCAGGACAGGGGGCACACAATGAGCAGTTCTTC. It translates to CATSNPGQGAHNEQFF.

This clonotype was recorded a few times. V gene TRBV6-5 combines with J gene TRBJ2-1; 8 nucleotides line up with TRBD2. The CDR3 totals 12 residues. CDR1 is MNHEY and CDR2 is SVGAGI in the germline V gene. The trim removed 6 bases at V and 5 bases at J, leaving 0 bases unmatched. DNA of the CDR3: TGTGCCAGCAGAGCGGGGGACAATGAGCAGTTCTTC. Residues: CASRAGDNEQFF.

The chain joins TRBV6-5 to TRBJ2-7; 16 positions match TRBD2. The germline V gene has CDR1 MNHEY and CDR2 SVGAGI. Trimming at V came to 6 bases and at J to 7 bases, leaving 6 bases not matched to a gene. There are 15 residues in the CDR3. CDR3 protein: CASSKPGLAGGEQYF. The DNA of the CDR3 is TGTGCCAGCAGCAAACCGGGACTAGCGGGAGGGGAGCAGTACTTC.